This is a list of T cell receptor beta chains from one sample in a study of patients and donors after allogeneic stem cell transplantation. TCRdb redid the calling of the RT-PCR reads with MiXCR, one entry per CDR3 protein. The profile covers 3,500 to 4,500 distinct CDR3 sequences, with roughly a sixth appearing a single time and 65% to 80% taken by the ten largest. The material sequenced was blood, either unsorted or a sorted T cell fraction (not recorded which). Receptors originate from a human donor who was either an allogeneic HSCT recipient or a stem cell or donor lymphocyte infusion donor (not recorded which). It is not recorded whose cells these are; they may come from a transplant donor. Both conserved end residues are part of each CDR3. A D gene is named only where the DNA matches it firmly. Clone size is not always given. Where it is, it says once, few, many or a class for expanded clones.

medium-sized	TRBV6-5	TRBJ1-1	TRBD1	TGTGCCAGCAGCGGACAGGGGTACACTGAAGCTTTCTTT	CASSGQGYTEAFF
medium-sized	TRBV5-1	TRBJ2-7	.	TGCGCCAGCAGCTTGAAGGGAGCCACCGAGCAGTACTTC	CASSLKGATEQYF
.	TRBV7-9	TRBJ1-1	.	TGTGCCAGCAGCTTCCTGAGTTGGTCCATGAACACTGAAGCTTTCTTT	CASSFLSWSMNTEAFF
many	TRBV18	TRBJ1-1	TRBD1	TGTGCCAGCTCACCTCCTGGGACAGCGGGAGCTTTCTTT	CASSPPGTAGAFF
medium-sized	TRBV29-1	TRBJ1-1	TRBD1	TGCAGCGTACTGGGACAGGCCGCGAACACTGAAGCTTTCTTT	CSVLGQAANTEAFF
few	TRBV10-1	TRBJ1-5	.	TGCGCCAGCAGTAGGGGATTGAATCAGCCCCAGCATTTT	CASSRGLNQPQHF
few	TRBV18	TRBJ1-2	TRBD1	TGTGCCAGCTCACCACCCTCTAGGGGGCGAAGGGCCTATGGCTACACTTTC	CASSPPSRGRRAYGYTF
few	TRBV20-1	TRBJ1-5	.	TGCAGTGCTAGACACAGGGGCAATCAGCCCCAGCATTTT	CSARHRGNQPQHF
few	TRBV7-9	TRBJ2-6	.	TGTGCCAGCAGCCCCCAGGGTGGGGCTGGGGCCAACGTCCTGACTTTC	CASSPQGGAGANVLTF
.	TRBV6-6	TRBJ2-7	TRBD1	TGTGCCAGCAGTCGGGACAGGCGCTCCTACGAGCAGTACTTC	CASSRDRRSYEQYF
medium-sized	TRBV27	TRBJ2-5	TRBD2	TGTGCCAGCAGTTTTAGGGTAGCGGGAGGTTTAGAGACCCAGTACTTC	CASSFRVAGGLETQYF
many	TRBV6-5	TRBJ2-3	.	TGTGCCAGCAGTACAGGGCGAAATACGCAGTATTTT	CASSTGRNTQYF
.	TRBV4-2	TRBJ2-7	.	TGTGCCAGCAGCCCCGGACCTCACTACGAGCAGTACTTC	CASSPGPHYEQYF
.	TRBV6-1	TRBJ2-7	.	TGTGCCAGCAGTGAAGCGTTTTGGACTCGCTACGAGCAGTACTTC	CASSEAFWTRYEQYF
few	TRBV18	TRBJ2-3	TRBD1	TGTGCCAGCTCACCACAGGCCAGGGGGTACACAGATACGCAGTATTTT	CASSPQARGYTDTQYF
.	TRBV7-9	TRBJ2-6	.	TGTGCCAGCAGCTTGGCGGGTGGGGCCAACGTCCTGACTTTC	CASSLAGGANVLTF
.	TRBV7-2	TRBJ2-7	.	TGTGCCAGCAGCCGGCAGAAAGGGACCTACGAGCAGTACTTC	CASSRQKGTYEQYF
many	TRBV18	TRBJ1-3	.	TGTGCCAGCTCACCACAGCCCTCTGGAAACACCATATATTTT	CASSPQPSGNTIYF
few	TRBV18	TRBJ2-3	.	TGTGCCAGCTCACCACGAAGGCTAGCAACGGCAGATACGCAGTATTTT	CASSPRRLATADTQYF
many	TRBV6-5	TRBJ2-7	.	TGTGCCAGCAGTTACGGGGGAATACAGTACTTC	CASSYGGIQYF
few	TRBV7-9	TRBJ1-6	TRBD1	TGTGCCAGCAGCTACACAGGGGGCGGATCACCCCTCCACTTT	CASSYTGGGSPLHF
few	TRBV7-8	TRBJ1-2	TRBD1	TGTGCCAGCTTCTTAGCGAGGGGGCGCTTCTATGGCTACACCTTC	CASFLARGRFYGYTF
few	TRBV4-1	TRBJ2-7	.	TGCGCCAGCAGCCAAGTGGCAGGACCCTACTACGAGCAGTACTTC	CASSQVAGPYYEQYF
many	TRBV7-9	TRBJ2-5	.	TGTGCCAGCAGCAAGGGCCTACAAGAGACCCAGTACTTC	CASSKGLQETQYF
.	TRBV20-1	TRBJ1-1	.	TGCAGTGCTAACAGGAGGAACACTGAAGCTTTCTTT	CSANRRNTEAFF
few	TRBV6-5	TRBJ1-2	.	TGTGCCAGCAGTTACTCGGCAGGTGCCGACGGCTACACCTTC	CASSYSAGADGYTF
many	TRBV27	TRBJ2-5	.	TGTGCCAGCAGTTCGACCCTCCGGAGGGCCCAGTACTTC	CASSSTLRRAQYF
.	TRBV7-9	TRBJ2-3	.	TGTGCCAGCAGCCTAAGCACAGATACGCAGTATTTT	CASSLSTDTQYF
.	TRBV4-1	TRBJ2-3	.	TGCGCCAGCAGCCAAGCGCCAGATACGCAGTATTTT	CASSQAPDTQYF
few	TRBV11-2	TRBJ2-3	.	TGTGCCAGCAGCCCGCGACTGGTTAGCACAGATACGCAGTATTTT	CASSPRLVSTDTQYF
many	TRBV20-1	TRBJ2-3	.	TGCAGTGCTACGGGACTCTCAGATACGCAGTATTTT	CSATGLSDTQYF
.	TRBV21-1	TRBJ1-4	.	TGTGCCAGCAGCAAAGCGCTTTCCGTGAATGAAAAACTGTTTTTT	CASSKALSVNEKLFF
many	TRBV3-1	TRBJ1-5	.	TGTGCCAGCAGCCAAACCTGGACACCTTATAGCAATCAGCCCCAGCATTTT	CASSQTWTPYSNQPQHF
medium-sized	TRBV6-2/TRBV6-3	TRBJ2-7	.	TGTGCCAGCAGTTTTTACTCCGGTCGGGGCGAGCAGTACTTC	CASSFYSGRGEQYF
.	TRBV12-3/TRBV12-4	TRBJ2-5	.	TGTGCCAGCGGGAGGACATCTTCCCTTCAAGAGACCCAGTACTTC	CASGRTSSLQETQYF
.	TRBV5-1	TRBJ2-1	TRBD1	TGCGCCAGCAGTCGGGACAGGTCCTACAATGAGCAGTTCTTC	CASSRDRSYNEQFF
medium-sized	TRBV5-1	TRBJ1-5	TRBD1	TGCGCCAGCAGCTTGGGGACAGGGGGTCAGCCCCAGCATTTT	CASSLGTGGQPQHF
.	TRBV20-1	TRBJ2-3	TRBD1	TGCAGTGACCAGGGGGCCGCACCAGATACGCAGTATTTT	CSDQGAAPDTQYF
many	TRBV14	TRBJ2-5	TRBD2	TGTGCCAGCAGCCAAGAGATGACTAGCGGGGGATTAGAGACCCAGTACTTC	CASSQEMTSGGLETQYF
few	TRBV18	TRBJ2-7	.	TGTGCCAGCTCACAGAGTCGGACAGTCAGGCCCTACGAGCAGTACTTC	CASSQSRTVRPYEQYF
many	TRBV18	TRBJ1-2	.	TGTGCCAGCTCACCGGGGCAGCTAGACTATGGCTACACCTTC	CASSPGQLDYGYTF
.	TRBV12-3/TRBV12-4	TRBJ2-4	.	TGTGCCAGCGTAGGCGGAACAGCCAAAAACATTCAGTACTTC	CASVGGTAKNIQYF
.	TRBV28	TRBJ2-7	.	TGTGCCAGCAGATACTCTCGGGTGATCTACGAGCAGTACTTC	CASRYSRVIYEQYF
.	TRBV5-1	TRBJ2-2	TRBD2	TGCGCCAGCAGCTTACCGGCGGGGGAAGCCGGGGAGCTGTTTTTT	CASSLPAGEAGELFF
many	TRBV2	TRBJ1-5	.	TGTGCCAGCAGTGTTGGCCACTCGGGCAATCAGCCCCAGCATTTT	CASSVGHSGNQPQHF
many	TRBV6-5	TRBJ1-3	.	TGTGCCAGCAGACCGGACAGTTTAAGAAACACCATATATTTT	CASRPDSLRNTIYF
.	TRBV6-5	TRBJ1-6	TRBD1	TGTGCCAGCCAAGACAGGGGATTGTCCTATAATTCACCCCTCCACTTT	CASQDRGLSYNSPLHF
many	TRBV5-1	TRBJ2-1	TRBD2	TGCGCCAGCAGCTTGGTCAGCGGGGGGGCCTATGAGCAGTTCTTC	CASSLVSGGAYEQFF
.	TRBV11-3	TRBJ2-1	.	TGTGCCAGCAGCTTAGCTGGGGGACTGGAGCAGTTCTTC	CASSLAGGLEQFF
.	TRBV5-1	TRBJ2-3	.	TGCGCCAGCAGCTTATCTAGCACAGATACGCAGTATTTT	CASSLSSTDTQYF
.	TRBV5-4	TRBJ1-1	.	TGTGCCAGCAGCTTGAAGTCAGGGAACACTGAAGCTTTCTTT	CASSLKSGNTEAFF
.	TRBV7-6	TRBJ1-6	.	TGTGCCAGCAGCTTAATGGGACGGCTCTTGAATTCACCCCTCCACTTT	CASSLMGRLLNSPLHF
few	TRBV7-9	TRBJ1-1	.	TGTGCCAGCAGCTTTGGCGGTATGAACACTGAAGCTTTCTTT	CASSFGGMNTEAFF
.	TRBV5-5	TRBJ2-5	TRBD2	TGTGCCAGCAGCAAAAGACTAGCGGACTTAGAGACCCAGTACTTC	CASSKRLADLETQYF
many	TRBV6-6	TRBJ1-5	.	TGTGCCAGCAGTTATTTGGATAGCAATCAGCCCCAGCATTTT	CASSYLDSNQPQHF
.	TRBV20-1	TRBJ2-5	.	TGCAGTGCTAAAAACCACCAAGAGACCCAGTACTTC	CSAKNHQETQYF
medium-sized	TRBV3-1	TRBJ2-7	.	TGTGCCAGCAGCCAAACAGACGAGCAGTACTTC	CASSQTDEQYF
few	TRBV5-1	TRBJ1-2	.	TGCGCCAGCAGCTTGGTTGATACAGGGTGGGACTATGGCTACACCTTC	CASSLVDTGWDYGYTF
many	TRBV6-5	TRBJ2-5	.	TGTGCCAGCAGCACCGGACCGGCTGAGTACTTC	CASSTGPAEYF
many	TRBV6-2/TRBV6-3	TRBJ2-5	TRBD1	TGTGCCAGCAGTTACTCGGATTTCGGACAGGGTGAGACCCAGTACTTC	CASSYSDFGQGETQYF